This T cell receptor (beta chain) originates from a study of CD8 T cells in ankylosing spondylitis (dated by TCRdb to between 2016 and 2019). General notes on the study: To find TCR variants linked to disease, the study profiled T cell receptor beta repertoires in ankylosing spondylitis patients and healthy donors. The full study cohort comprised 25 or so ankylosing spondylitis patients and about a hundred healthy donors. Samples of peripheral blood were taken, and for ankylosing spondylitis patients, synovial fluid was collected as well.

On this clonotype itself: The clone's antigen remains unknown. It has no much larger one-base neighbor in the sample; base qualities were not kept.

TCRdb lists the instrument as Illumina HiSeq 2500. TCR beta libraries were prepared by quantitative 5'-RACE with molecular barcodes. As for the original processing: To identify disease-linked TCR variants, a new computational method was used, one built on a probabilistic model of VDJ rearrangement. TCRdb reran the public reads through fastp at Q25 and MiXCR, keeping productive beta chains. Rows matching on CDR3 protein sequence are summarized as one entry with the most common DNA and genes. TCRdb assigned the V and J calls; the authors' analysis was not used. The sample table shows around 480,000 distinct CDR3 sequences, and 17% are seen once. 0.85% to 1.3% of the sample is in the top ten clones. CDR1 is given as SGHAT and CDR2 as FQNNGV, both from the germline V gene. The CDR3, from cysteine to phenylalanine, totals 14 residues. Only the CDR3 region is kept as DNA, spanning 42 bases read in frame from base 1. V lost 1 base and J lost 5 bases; the stretch between them is 11 bases long.

Study-level results and caveats: According to the report, matched synovial fluid samples from ankylosing spondylitis patients were significantly enriched for the disease-linked clones. The disease-linked clones showed a CD8+ phenotype and occurred at relatively low frequencies in peripheral blood. Blood from ankylosing spondylitis patients appeared to be characterized by a TCR beta motif made up of eight highly homologous amino acid variants. Some TCR beta motif variants had previously been reported in synovial fluid and blood of reactive arthritis patients, which suggested common disease-initiation mechanisms.

The clonotype was recovered from a male donor with ankylosing spondylitis. The sequenced sample was blood, either unsorted or a sorted T cell fraction (not recorded which). This chain joins TRBV11-2 to TRBJ2-5, and perhaps TRBD2 as D gene, on 5 matching bases. The CDR3 is CASSLVIGVETQYF. Read as DNA, the sequence is TGTGCCAGCAGCTTAGTTATCGGGGTCGAGACCCAGTACTTC.